Listed below are T cell receptor beta chains from one sample, sequenced in a study of control samples from healthy donors and cancer patients. Assay used: immunoSEQ multiplex PCR; TCRdb lists only in-frame clones, some missing. This table holds 150,000 or so clones, roughly 93% found once. Input material: blood. Receptors were obtained from a man younger than 30 in good health. Both conserved end residues are trimmed from each CDR3. Fields, in order: V gene, J gene, CDR3 length, CDR3 protein.

V gene: TRBV4-1; J gene: TRBJ2-1; CDR3 length: 14; CDR3 protein: ASSQERLTVNNEQF
V gene: TRBV30; J gene: TRBJ1-3; CDR3 length: 9; CDR3 protein: AWSPGNTIY
V gene: TRBV6-5; J gene: TRBJ1-5; CDR3 length: 12; CDR3 protein: ASRKGSSNQPQH
V gene: TRBV13; J gene: TRBJ1-2; CDR3 length: 13; CDR3 protein: ASSLGQFGSDGYT
V gene: TRBV5-8; J gene: TRBJ2-7; CDR3 length: 13; CDR3 protein: ASSPPTRDRYEQY
V gene: TRBV28; J gene: TRBJ1-1; CDR3 length: 12; CDR3 protein: ASSYSAMNTEAF
V gene: TRBV28; J gene: TRBJ2-4; CDR3 length: 9; CDR3 protein: ASELANIQY
V gene: TRBV7-6; J gene: TRBJ2-7; CDR3 length: 12; CDR3 protein: ASSQTSGRYEQY
V gene: TRBV10-1; J gene: TRBJ2-5; CDR3 length: 11; CDR3 protein: ASSWTGKETQY
V gene: TRBV5-6; J gene: TRBJ1-1; CDR3 length: 11; CDR3 protein: ASSLSVYTEAF
V gene: TRBV9; J gene: TRBJ2-1; CDR3 length: 13; CDR3 protein: ASSVEGQAYNEQF
V gene: TRBV7-2; J gene: TRBJ2-1; CDR3 length: 13; CDR3 protein: ASNQRLAGAVEQF
V gene: TRBV5-4; J gene: TRBJ2-3; CDR3 length: 10; CDR3 protein: ASSSGPDTQY
V gene: TRBV7-2; J gene: TRBJ2-1; CDR3 length: 13; CDR3 protein: ASSFFARAHNEQF
V gene: TRBV27; J gene: TRBJ1-2; CDR3 length: 11; CDR3 protein: ASSPGQLYGYT
V gene: TRBV19; J gene: TRBJ1-2; CDR3 length: 11; CDR3 protein: ATSGTGNYGYT
V gene: TRBV5-4; J gene: TRBJ2-5; CDR3 length: 13; CDR3 protein: ASSTRGGLPETQY
V gene: TRBV30; J gene: TRBJ2-3; CDR3 length: 13; CDR3 protein: AYLKRTDGGDTQY
V gene: TRBV11-2; J gene: TRBJ2-1; CDR3 length: 16; CDR3 protein: ASSLAGLAGRSYNEQF
V gene: TRBV13; J gene: TRBJ1-1; CDR3 length: 14; CDR3 protein: ASSLGGTEGATEAF
V gene: TRBV12-3/TRBV12-4; J gene: TRBJ1-1; CDR3 length: 10; CDR3 protein: ASSLEGTEAF
V gene: TRBV5-6; J gene: TRBJ2-6; CDR3 length: 15; CDR3 protein: ASSFYGQQGGANVLT
V gene: TRBV6-2/TRBV6-3; J gene: TRBJ2-7; CDR3 length: 12; CDR3 protein: ASSYSRGTYEQY
V gene: TRBV25-1; J gene: TRBJ2-3; CDR3 length: 15; CDR3 protein: ASSEGGGRGSGGRAT
V gene: TRBV7-9; J gene: TRBJ2-2; CDR3 length: 11; CDR3 protein: ASSLVDTGELF
V gene: TRBV28; J gene: TRBJ2-5; CDR3 length: 13; CDR3 protein: ASSLGGTQRETQY
V gene: TRBV7-9; J gene: TRBJ1-1; CDR3 length: 9; CDR3 protein: ASSPGTEAF
V gene: TRBV3-1/TRBV3-2; J gene: TRBJ1-1; CDR3 length: 15; CDR3 protein: ASSQRDRGLYMPEAF
V gene: TRBV6-4; J gene: TRBJ2-1; CDR3 length: 11; CDR3 protein: ASSPAHTSIWF
V gene: TRBV30; J gene: TRBJ1-6; CDR3 length: 16; CDR3 protein: AWSFHRGAGTLNSPLH
V gene: TRBV11-1; J gene: TRBJ2-2; CDR3 length: 14; CDR3 protein: ASSLGRTFLTGELF
V gene: TRBV4-3; J gene: TRBJ1-4; CDR3 length: 13; CDR3 protein: ASSPLVGSGEKLF
V gene: TRBV28; J gene: TRBJ1-1; CDR3 length: 11; CDR3 protein: ASSLGVNTEAF
V gene: TRBV5-1; J gene: TRBJ1-1; CDR3 length: 13; CDR3 protein: ASSLAGVLNTEAF
V gene: TRBV7-9; J gene: TRBJ1-3; CDR3 length: 13; CDR3 protein: ASSYISLGGNTIY
V gene: TRBV19; J gene: TRBJ2-2; CDR3 length: 12; CDR3 protein: ASTLQRGTGELF
V gene: TRBV4-3; J gene: TRBJ2-5; CDR3 length: 14; CDR3 protein: ASSQGSGGGLETQY
V gene: TRBV27; J gene: TRBJ1-1; CDR3 length: 12; CDR3 protein: ASSLGVVNTEAF
V gene: TRBV10-3; J gene: TRBJ1-2; CDR3 length: 11; CDR3 protein: AISTTGDYGYT
V gene: TRBV29-1; J gene: TRBJ1-1; CDR3 length: 12; CDR3 protein: SVAGTGEGTEAF
V gene: TRBV27; J gene: TRBJ1-6; CDR3 length: 10; CDR3 protein: ASSRAGSPLH
V gene: TRBV5-5; J gene: TRBJ1-6; CDR3 length: 13; CDR3 protein: ASSLPQADNSPLH